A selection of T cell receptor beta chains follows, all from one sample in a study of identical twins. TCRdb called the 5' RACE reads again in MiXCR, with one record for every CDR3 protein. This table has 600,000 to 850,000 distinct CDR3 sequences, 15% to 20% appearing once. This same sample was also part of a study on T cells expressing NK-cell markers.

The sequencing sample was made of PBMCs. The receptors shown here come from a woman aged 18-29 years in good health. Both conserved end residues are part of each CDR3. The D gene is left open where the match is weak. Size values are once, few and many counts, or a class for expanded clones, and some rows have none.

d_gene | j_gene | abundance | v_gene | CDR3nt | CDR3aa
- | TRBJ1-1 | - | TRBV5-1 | TGCGCCAGCAGCTTGGTGGGGGGTGGCTCCATGAACACTGAAGCTTTCTTT | CASSLVGGGSMNTEAFF
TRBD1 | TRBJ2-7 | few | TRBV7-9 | TGTGCCAGCAGCTTAGAGGGACAGAGGACCCACGAGCAGTACTTC | CASSLEGQRTHEQYF
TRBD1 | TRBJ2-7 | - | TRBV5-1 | TGCGCCAGCAGTTGGTTGTCTGGGACAGGGACAACCTACGAGCAGTACTTC | CASSWLSGTGTTYEQYF
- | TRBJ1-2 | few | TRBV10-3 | TGTGCCATCAGTTCTGGCCGTGGCTACACCTTC | CAISSGRGYTF
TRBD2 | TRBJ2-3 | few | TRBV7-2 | TGTGCCAGCAGCCCTAGGAGCGGGGCCCGGGATACGCAGTATTTT | CASSPRSGARDTQYF
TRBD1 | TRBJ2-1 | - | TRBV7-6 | TGTGCCAGCAGCTTAAATGACAGGGTTGCGTTCTTC | CASSLNDRVAFF
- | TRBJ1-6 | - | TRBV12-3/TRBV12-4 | TGTGCCAGCTCCTTGGCAGTCGGTTCACCCCTCCACTTT | CASSLAVGSPLHF
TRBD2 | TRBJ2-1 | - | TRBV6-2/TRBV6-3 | TGTGCCAGCAGCGACCCTAGCGGGAATGAGCAGTTCTTC | CASSDPSGNEQFF
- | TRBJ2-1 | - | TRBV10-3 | TGTGCCATCAGTGGAGGCCCTGCGTTCTACAATGAGCAGTTCTTC | CAISGGPAFYNEQFF
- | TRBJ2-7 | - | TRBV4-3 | TGCGCCAGCAGCCTGGACACTATTTCCTACGAGCAGTACTTC | CASSLDTISYEQYF
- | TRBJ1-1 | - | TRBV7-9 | TGTGCCAGCAGCTTACAGCGCGGGGGGAACACTGAAGCTTTCTTT | CASSLQRGGNTEAFF
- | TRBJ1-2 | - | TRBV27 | TGTGCCAGCAGCTCTAGCCCGCCCGTCCCTAACTATGGCTACACCTTC | CASSSSPPVPNYGYTF
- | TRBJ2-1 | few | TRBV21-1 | TGTGCCAGCAGCACCTCTGGGCGGTCCGTTAAACAAATTTTCTTC | CASSTSGRSVKQIFF
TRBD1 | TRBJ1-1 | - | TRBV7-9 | TGTGCCAGCAGCTCCGGGACAGGGATGTACACTGAAGCTTTCTTT | CASSSGTGMYTEAFF
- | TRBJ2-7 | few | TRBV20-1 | TGCAGTGCTAGCCCGACAGCAAACTACGAGCAGTACTTC | CSASPTANYEQYF
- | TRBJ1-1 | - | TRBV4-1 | TGCGCCAGCAGCCAAACACTCGTCCGAACTGAAGCTTTCTTT | CASSQTLVRTEAFF
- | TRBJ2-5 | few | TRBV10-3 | TGTGCCATCAGTGAGTCGAGGGGCGCAGAGACCCAGTACTTC | CAISESRGAETQYF
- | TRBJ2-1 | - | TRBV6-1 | TGTGCCAGCAGTGTCGATCGGGGGAACAATGAGCAGTTCTTC | CASSVDRGNNEQFF
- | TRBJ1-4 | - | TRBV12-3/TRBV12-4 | TGTGCCAGCAGTCTCAGGGACGGTGACGAAAAACTGTTTTTT | CASSLRDGDEKLFF
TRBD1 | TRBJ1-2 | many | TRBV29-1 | TGCAGCGTTCCCGTGGGTCCAGGGGGACTCTTAAACTATGGCTACACCTTC | CSVPVGPGGLLNYGYTF
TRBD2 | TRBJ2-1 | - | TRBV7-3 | TGTGCCAGCAGCTTCTTAGCGGGGGGTTATTATGAGCAGTTCTTC | CASSFLAGGYYEQFF
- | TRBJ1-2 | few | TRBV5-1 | TGCGCCAGCACCACGGGACGACGAGGCTACACCTTC | CASTTGRRGYTF